Below, 25 T cell receptor beta chains from the same sample are listed, as sequenced in a study of shared clonotypes between healthy human individuals. TCRdb keeps only in-frame clones here, not all; method: immunoSEQ multiplex PCR. The sample holds about 360,000 clones, less than 85% seen once. What was sequenced was memory CD4+ T cells sorted from blood. Sample subset: CD45RA-negative fraction. The receptors here all came from a man aged 25 to 40 in good health.

The V gene is TRBV28, the J gene TRBJ2-7; D may be TRBD2 (5 bases). The germline V gene encodes CDR1 MDHEN and CDR2 SYDVKM. Trimming left V 2 bases short and J 1 base short, with 12 bases between. This CDR3 is built from 15 residues. CDR3 in amino acids: CASSLGRSGSYEQYF. CDR3 DNA: TGTGCCAGCAGTTTAGGACGATCGGGGTCCTACGAGCAGTACTTC.

The rearrangement uses TRBV19 and TRBJ2-3, with D possibly matching TRBD2 (5 bases). Germline values: CDR1 LNHDA, CDR2 SQIVND (reference sequence). V gave up 3 bases and J gave up 2 bases, with 12 bases separating them. This CDR3 region has 15 residues. CDR3 coding DNA: TGTGCCAGTAGTATCCTCGGGGAAATCACAGATACGCAGTATTTT. This sequence encodes CASSILGEITDTQYF.

J is TRBJ2-2 and V is TRBV25-1, with TRBD1 matching 7 bases. Germline values: CDR1 MGHDK, CDR2 SYGVNS. Unmatched junction bases numbered 7, after V lost 5 bases and J lost 4 bases. The CDR3 consists of 15 residues. The CDR3 loop reads CASSSSGTATGELFF. Written as DNA, the CDR3 is TGTGCCAGCAGTTCCTCCGGGACAGCCACCGGGGAGCTGTTTTTT.

The gene calls are TRBV9 and TRBJ2-2; the match to TRBD2 covers 9 bases. Germline V gene sequence: CDR1 SGDLS, CDR2 YYNGEE. V shed 0 bases and J 4 bases; nucleotides not matched to a gene: 4. The CDR3 covers 16 residues. DNA of the CDR3: TGTGCCAGCAGCGTAGTCGGACTAGCGCTCACCGGGGAGCTGTTTTTT. Amino acids: CASSVVGLALTGELFF.

This clone showed up just a few times. The rearrangement links TRBV18 to TRBJ2-7; perhaps TRBD2 as D (5 bases). The CDR3 runs to 14 residues. The germline gives CDR1 KGHSH, CDR2 LQKENI. V gave up 6 bases and J gave up 2 bases, with 14 bases separating them. The CDR3, as DNA: TGTGCCAGCTCGCGAGCCGGGGAGACCTACGAGCAGTACTTC. Translated: CASSRAGETYEQYF.

The genes are TRBV2 and TRBJ1-5; 9 bases map to TRBD1. CDR1 and CDR2 from the germline V gene are SNHLY and FYNNEI. This CDR3 is built from 15 residues. After removal of 6 bases from V and 4 bases from J, the junction contained 7 bases not matched to a gene. CDR3 region: CASSTGGGWNQPQHF. The CDR3 DNA sequence: TGTGCCAGCAGCACAGGGGGCGGTTGGAATCAGCCCCAGCATTTT. The full variable domain, in which reference TRBV2 and TRBJ1-5 provide the parts outside the CDR3, is EPEVTQTPSHQVTQMGQEVILRCVPISNHLYFYWYRQILGQKVEFLVSFYNNEISEKSEIFDDQFSVERPDGSNFTLKIRSTKLEDSAMYFCASSTGGGWNQPQHFGDGTRLSIL.

The genes are TRBV9 and TRBJ1-2; 9 nucleotides agree with TRBD1. The CDR3 is 17 amino acids. From germline, CDR1 is SGDLS and CDR2 YYNGEE. J gave up 3 bases and V 2 bases, and 11 bases lay outside the gene matches. CDR3: CASSVSQWGQGHYGYTF. CDR3 in DNA: TGTGCCAGCAGCGTTTCGCAGTGGGGACAGGGTCACTATGGCTACACCTTC.

Many counts were recorded for this clone. The chain has TRBV28 and TRBJ2-5, with D possibly being TRBD1 (5 bases). Germline assignment: CDR1 MDHEN and CDR2 SYDVKM. CDR3 length equals 14 residues. Trimming left V 1 base short and J 5 bases short, with 11 bases between. The CDR3 here is CASSLSPRDETQYF. The DNA of the CDR3 is TGTGCCAGCAGTTTATCACCCAGGGATGAGACCCAGTACTTC. The complete variable domain, with remaining parts taken from reference TRBV28 and TRBJ2-5, reads DVKVTQSSRYLVKRTGEKVFLECVQDMDHENMFWYRQDPGLGLRLIYFSYDVKMKEKGDIPEGYSVSREKKERFSLILESASTNQTSMYLCASSLSPRDETQYFGPGTRLLVL.

This sequence joins TRBV27 and TRBJ1-5, with D unresolved. Germline loops: CDR1 MNHEY, CDR2 SMNVEV (reference sequence). CDR3 length equals 14 residues. V was shortened by 3 bases and J by 4 bases, with 10 bases between the two germline ends. The DNA for the CDR3 is TGTGCCAGCAGTTTCTCACAGAGTAATCAGCCCCAGCATTTT. It is translated as CASSFSQSNQPQHF.

This rearrangement joins TRBV5-6 to TRBJ1-3; 10 bases are a match to TRBD1. This CDR3 spans 15 amino acids. V shed 3 bases, J shed 8 bases, and the junction held 8 bases outside the gene matches. Germline CDR1 SGHDT, CDR2 YYEEEE. CDR3 coding DNA: TGTGCCAGCAGCTCAACCGGACAGGGGGTGGACACCATATATTTT. This encodes CASSSTGQGVDTIYF. Combining the CDR3 with reference TRBV5-6 and TRBJ1-3 gives the whole variable domain DAGVTQSPTHLIKTRGQQVTLRCSPKSGHDTVSWYQQALGQGPQFIFQYYEEEERQRGNFPDRFSGHQFPNYSSELNVNALLLGDSALYLCASSSTGQGVDTIYFGEGSWLTVV.

About this clone: The same CDR3 is also encoded by other DNA sequences in this sample. The chain links TRBV10-2 to TRBJ2-7; 9 bases are shared with TRBD1. The ends lost 3 bases at V and 4 bases at J; junction bases unmatched: 4. CDR3 size: 14 residues. Germline CDR1 reads WSHSY; CDR2 reads SAAADI. Here the CDR3 DNA reads TGCGCCAGCAGTGAACCGGGACAGGGTTACGAGCAGTACTTC. As protein: CASSEPGQGYEQYF.

This clone showed up just a few times. This rearrangement joins TRBV10-2 to TRBJ2-1, with D tentatively TRBD2 (6 bases). Deletions cut 0 bases from V and 4 bases from J, with 19 bases between. This CDR3 has 18 residues. Germline V CDR1 and CDR2: WSHSY, SAAADI. The CDR3 DNA reads as TGCGCCAGCAGTGAGTCGAAACTAGCTTCACCCAAATACAATGAGCAGTTCTTC. Residues: CASSESKLASPKYNEQFF.

This clone was seen more than once but under ten times. J is TRBJ2-7 and V is TRBV11-2; 7 bases match TRBD1. CDR3 size: 14 residues. Losses at the gene ends were 1 base for V and 2 bases for J; bases not matched to a gene: 2. Germline CDR1 is SGHAT and CDR2 is FQNNGV. The CDR3 reads CASSLGTGAYEQYF. As DNA, the CDR3 is TGTGCCAGCAGCTTAGGGACAGGAGCCTACGAGCAGTACTTC.

This clone was seen at least ten times. The same CDR3 also results from other DNA sequences found in this sample. V is TRBV7-2 and J is TRBJ1-5, with TRBD1 identical over 7 bases. The germline gives CDR1 SGHTA, CDR2 FQGNSA. Germline trimming cut 4 bases from V and 4 bases from J; bases unmatched to any gene: 1. The CDR3 sequence is 13 residues long. The chain's CDR3 is CASSYRGNQPQHF. Written as DNA, the CDR3 is TGTGCCAGCAGCTACAGGGGTAATCAGCCCCAGCATTTT. Using reference TRBV7-2 and TRBJ1-5 for the parts outside the CDR3, the full variable domain is GAGVSQSPSNKVTEKGKDVELRCDPISGHTALYWYRQSLGQGLEFLIYFQGNSAPDKSGLPSDRFSAERTGGSVSTLTIQRTQQEDSAVYLCASSYRGNQPQHFGDGTRLSIL.

The gene calls are TRBV5-1 and TRBJ1-1, with D unresolved. In germline, CDR1 is SGHRS, CDR2 YFSETQ. The CDR3 length is 14 residues. The V end lost 4 bases, the J end lost 1 base, and 11 bases lay between the germline ends. The CDR3 reads CASSVGGGNTEAFF. CDR3 coding DNA: TGCGCCAGCAGCGTTGGTGGAGGGAACACTGAAGCTTTCTTT.

This clone was seen a few times. The chain employs TRBV4-1 and TRBJ2-3, with D hard to call. This CDR3 contains 17 residues. The germline CDR1 and CDR2 sequences are MGHRA and YSYEKL. The V gene lost 1 base and the J gene lost 4 bases, with 18 bases spanning the gap. CDR3 coding DNA: TGCGCCAGCAGCCAAGGACCAGGCGGCCCTCTCCCAGATACGCAGTATTTT. Translated: CASSQGPGGPLPDTQYF.

The genes are TRBV18 and TRBJ1-4; weak D call: TRBD1 (6 bases). The CDR3 sequence is 15 residues long. Trimming left V 1 base short and J 8 bases short, with 14 bases between. CDR1 and CDR2 from the germline V gene are KGHSH and LQKENI. The CDR3 DNA is TGTGCCAGCTCACCACGGGGGGCGTGGGACGAAAAACTGTTTTTT. This sequence encodes CASSPRGAWDEKLFF.

This clone was counted once. The sample contains more than one DNA sequence encoding this CDR3. V is TRBV5-4 and J is TRBJ2-1, with TRBD2 identical over 7 bases. CDR1 and CDR2 from the germline V gene are SGHNT and YYREEE (reference sequence). J was trimmed by 0 bases and V by 0 bases; bases with no gene match: 0. The CDR3 runs 15 residues. The CDR3 DNA is TGTGCCAGCAGCTTGGGCGGGGGCTCCTACAATGAGCAGTTCTTC. As protein: CASSLGGGSYNEQFF.

The V call is TRBV6-6, the J call TRBJ1-2, with D hard to call. Germline-derived CDR1 and CDR2 are MNHNY and SVGAGI (reference sequence). Trimming pared 10 bases from V and 4 bases from J, leaving 16 bases between. There are 13 residues in the CDR3. CDR3 loop: CATNLRGSYGYTF. In DNA form, the CDR3 reads TGTGCCACCAACTTAAGAGGTAGCTATGGCTACACCTTC.

J is TRBJ1-2 and V is TRBV7-9; D uncertain. Germline V gene data show CDR1 as SEHNR and CDR2 as FQNEAQ (reference sequence). The CDR3 is 16 amino acids. The ends were cut back, 3 bases at V and 5 bases at J, with 19 bases in the middle. The CDR3 region is CASSLGSLVYTYGYTF. The CDR3 DNA follows: TGTGCCAGCAGCTTGGGTTCTCTTGTCTATACGTATGGCTACACCTTC.

V and J are TRBV6-1 and TRBJ2-7; D not certain. The germline V gene has CDR1 MNHNS and CDR2 SASEGT. Trimming removed 0 bases at V and 5 bases at J, with 11 bases between. The CDR3 is 14 residues long. The CDR3 nucleotides read TGTGCCAGCAGTGAAGCGGCCAAGGGCCACGAGCAGTACTTC. It is translated as CASSEAAKGHEQYF.

This chain joins TRBV9 and TRBJ2-1; D possibly corresponds to TRBD2 (6 bases). V lost 0 bases to trimming and J lost 5 bases, with 12 bases between them. The CDR3 spans 15 residues. Per the germline V gene, CDR1 is SGDLS and CDR2 is YYNGEE. Here the CDR3 reads CASSVGPRTNNEQFF. Written as DNA, the CDR3 is TGTGCCAGCAGCGTAGGCCCGCGGACTAACAATGAGCAGTTCTTC.

V is TRBV20-1 and J is TRBJ2-1; unclear D gene. V lost 5 bases, J lost 10 bases, and 12 bases lay in between. CDR1 and CDR2 (germline): DFQATT, SNEGSKA (reference sequence). CDR3 size: 11 residues. The CDR3 DNA reads TGCAGTGCTTCACTGGGGTTGGAGCAGTTCTTC. Its translation: CSASLGLEQFF.

The CDR3 region has the DNA TGTGCCAGCAGCTACGGACGGTTCCAAGAGACCCAGTACTTC. Protein: CASSYGRFQETQYF. V gene TRBV13 combines with J gene TRBJ2-5; no reliable D call. Germline CDR1 PRHDT, CDR2 FYEKMQ (reference sequence). The CDR3 extends over 14 amino acids. V was trimmed by 4 bases and J by 1 base, leaving 10 bases between them.

This sequence joins TRBV29-1 and TRBJ2-1; 12 positions agree with TRBD2. Germline loops: CDR1 SQVTM, CDR2 ANQGSEA. Trimming cost V 1 base and J 9 bases; bases outside gene matches: 10. This CDR3 comprises 16 residues. CDR3 sequence reads: CSVEGLAGGPTGEQFF. The DNA for the CDR3 is TGCAGCGTTGAAGGCCTAGCGGGAGGGCCTACGGGTGAGCAGTTCTTC.